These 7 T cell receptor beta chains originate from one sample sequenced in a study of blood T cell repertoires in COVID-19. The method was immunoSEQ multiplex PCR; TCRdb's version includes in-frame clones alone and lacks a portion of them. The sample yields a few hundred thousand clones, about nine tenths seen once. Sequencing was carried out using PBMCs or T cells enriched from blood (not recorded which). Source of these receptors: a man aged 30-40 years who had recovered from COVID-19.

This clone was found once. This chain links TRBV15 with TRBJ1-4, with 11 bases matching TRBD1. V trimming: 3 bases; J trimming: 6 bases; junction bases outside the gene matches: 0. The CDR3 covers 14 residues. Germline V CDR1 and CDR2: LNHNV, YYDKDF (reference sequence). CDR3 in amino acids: CATSRDRGHEKLFF. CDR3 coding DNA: TGTGCCACCAGCAGGGACAGGGGGCATGAAAAACTGTTTTTT.

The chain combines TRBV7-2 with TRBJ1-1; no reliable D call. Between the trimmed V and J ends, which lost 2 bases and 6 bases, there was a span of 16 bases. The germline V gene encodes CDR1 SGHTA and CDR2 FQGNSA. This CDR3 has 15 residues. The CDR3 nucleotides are TGTGCCAGCAGCTTAATAGGGAGTGGTTACGCTGAAGCTTTCTTT. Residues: CASSLIGSGYAEAFF. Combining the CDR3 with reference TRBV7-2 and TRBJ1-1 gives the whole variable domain GAGVSQSPSNKVTEKGKDVELRCDPISGHTALYWYRQSLGQGLEFLIYFQGNSAPDKSGLPSDRFSAERTGGSVSTLTIQRTQQEDSAVYLCASSLIGSGYAEAFFGQGTRLTVV.

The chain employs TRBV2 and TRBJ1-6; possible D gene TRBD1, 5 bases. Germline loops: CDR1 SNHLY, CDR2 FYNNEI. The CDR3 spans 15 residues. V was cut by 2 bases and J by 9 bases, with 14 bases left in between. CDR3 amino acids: CASSEIGGGGSPLHF. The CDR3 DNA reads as TGTGCCAGCAGTGAAATCGGCGGGGGGGGTTCACCCCTCCACTTT.

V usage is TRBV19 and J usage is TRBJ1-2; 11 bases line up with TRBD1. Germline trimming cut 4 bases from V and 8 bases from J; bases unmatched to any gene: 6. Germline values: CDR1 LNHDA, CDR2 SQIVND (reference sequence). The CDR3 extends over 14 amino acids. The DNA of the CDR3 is TGTGCCAGTAGTACAACCGGGACAGGGGGAGGCTACACCTTC. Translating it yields CASSTTGTGGGYTF. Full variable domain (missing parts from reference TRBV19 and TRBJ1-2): DGGITQSPKYLFRKEGQNVTLSCEQNLNHDAMYWYRQDPGQGLRLIYYSQIVNDFQKGDIAEGYSVSREKKESFPLTVTSAQKNPTAFYLCASSTTGTGGGYTFGSGTRLTVV.

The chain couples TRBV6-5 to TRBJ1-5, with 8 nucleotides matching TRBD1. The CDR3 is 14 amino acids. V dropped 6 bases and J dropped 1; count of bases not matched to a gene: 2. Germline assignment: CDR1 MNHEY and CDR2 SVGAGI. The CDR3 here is CASRRQGSNQPQHF. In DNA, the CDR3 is TGTGCCAGCAGGAGACAGGGGAGCAATCAGCCCCAGCATTTT.

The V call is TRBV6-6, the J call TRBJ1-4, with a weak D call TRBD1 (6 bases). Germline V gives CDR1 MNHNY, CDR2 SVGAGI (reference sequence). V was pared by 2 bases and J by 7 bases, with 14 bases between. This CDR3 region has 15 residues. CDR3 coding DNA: TGTGCCAGCAGTTACGGGCAGGGGCTGGGTGAAAAACTGTTTTTT. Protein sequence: CASSYGQGLGEKLFF.

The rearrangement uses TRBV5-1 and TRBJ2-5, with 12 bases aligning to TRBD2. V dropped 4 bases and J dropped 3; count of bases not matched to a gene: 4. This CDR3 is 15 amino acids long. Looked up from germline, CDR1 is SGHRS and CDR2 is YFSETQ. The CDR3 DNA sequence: TGCGCCAGCAGCAGACTAGCGGGAGATAAAGAGACCCAGTACTTC. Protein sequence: CASSRLAGDKETQYF.